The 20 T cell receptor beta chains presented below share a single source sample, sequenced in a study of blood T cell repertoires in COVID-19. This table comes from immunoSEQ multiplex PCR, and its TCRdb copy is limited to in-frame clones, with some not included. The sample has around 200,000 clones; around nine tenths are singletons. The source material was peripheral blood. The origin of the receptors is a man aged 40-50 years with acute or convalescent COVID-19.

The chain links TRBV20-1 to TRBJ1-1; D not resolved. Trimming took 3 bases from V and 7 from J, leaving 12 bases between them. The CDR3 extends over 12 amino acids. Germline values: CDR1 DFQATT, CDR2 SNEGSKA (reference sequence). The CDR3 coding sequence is TGCAGTGCTAGTAAGTCAGCGAGTGAAGCTTTCTTT. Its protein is CSASKSASEAFF.

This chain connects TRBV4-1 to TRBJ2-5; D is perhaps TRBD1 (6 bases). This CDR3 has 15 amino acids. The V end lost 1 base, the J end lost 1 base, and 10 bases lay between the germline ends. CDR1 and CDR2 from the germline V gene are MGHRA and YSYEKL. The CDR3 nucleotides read TGCGCCAGCAGCCAAGTTCAGGGGCTCCAAGAGACCCAGTACTTC. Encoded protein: CASSQVQGLQETQYF.

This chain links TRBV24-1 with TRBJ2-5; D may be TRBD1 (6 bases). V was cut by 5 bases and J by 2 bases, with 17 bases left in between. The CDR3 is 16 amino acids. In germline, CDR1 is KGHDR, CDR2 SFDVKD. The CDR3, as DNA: TGTGCCACCAGTGCCTCGGACAGCGAGCCACAAGAGACCCAGTACTTC. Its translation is CATSASDSEPQETQYF.

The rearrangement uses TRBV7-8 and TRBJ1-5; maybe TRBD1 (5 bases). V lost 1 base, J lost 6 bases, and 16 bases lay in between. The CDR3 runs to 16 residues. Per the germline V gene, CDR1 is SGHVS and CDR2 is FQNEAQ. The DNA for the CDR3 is TGTGCCAGCAGCTTAGTTGGAGGGGTGGGCGGTCAGCCCCAGCATTTT. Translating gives CASSLVGGVGGQPQHF.

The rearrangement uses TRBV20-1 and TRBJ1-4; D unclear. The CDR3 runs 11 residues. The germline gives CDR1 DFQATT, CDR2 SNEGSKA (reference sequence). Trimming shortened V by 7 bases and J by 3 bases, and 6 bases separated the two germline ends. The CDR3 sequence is CSVPANEKLFF. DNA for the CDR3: TGCAGTGTTCCAGCTAATGAAAAACTGTTTTTT.

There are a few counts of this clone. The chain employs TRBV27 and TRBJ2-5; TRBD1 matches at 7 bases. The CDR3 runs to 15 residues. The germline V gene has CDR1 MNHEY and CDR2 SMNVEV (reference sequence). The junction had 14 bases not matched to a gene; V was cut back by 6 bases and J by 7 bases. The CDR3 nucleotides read TGTGCCAGCAGGCTAAAGGGACAGCCTGTGGGGACCCAGTACTTC. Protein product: CASRLKGQPVGTQYF.

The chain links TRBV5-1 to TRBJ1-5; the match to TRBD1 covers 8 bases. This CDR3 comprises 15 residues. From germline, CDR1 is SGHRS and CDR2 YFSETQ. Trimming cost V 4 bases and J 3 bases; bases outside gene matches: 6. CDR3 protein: CASSPDRGPNQPQHF. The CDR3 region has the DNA TGCGCCAGCAGCCCAGACAGGGGTCCCAATCAGCCCCAGCATTTT.

CDR3 amino acids: CASRLLDSDEQYF. CDR3 nucleotide sequence: TGTGCCAGCAGGCTCCTGGACAGCGACGAGCAGTACTTC. The rearrangement links TRBV6-5 to TRBJ2-7; possible D gene TRBD1, 6 bases. The CDR3 extends over 13 amino acids. Germline V gene data show CDR1 as MNHEY and CDR2 as SVGAGI. V dropped 6 bases and J dropped 5 bases, with 14 bases sitting between them.

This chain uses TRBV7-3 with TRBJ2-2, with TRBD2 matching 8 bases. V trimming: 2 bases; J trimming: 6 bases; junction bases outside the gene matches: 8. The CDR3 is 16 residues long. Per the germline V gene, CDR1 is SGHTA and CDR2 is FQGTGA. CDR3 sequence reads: CASSLEVAGTAGELFF. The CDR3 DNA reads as TGTGCCAGCAGCTTAGAGGTAGCGGGAACGGCCGGGGAGCTGTTTTTT.

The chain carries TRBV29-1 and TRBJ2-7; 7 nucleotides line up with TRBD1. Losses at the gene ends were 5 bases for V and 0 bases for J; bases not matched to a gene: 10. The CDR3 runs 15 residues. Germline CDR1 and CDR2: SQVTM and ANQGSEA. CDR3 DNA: TGCAGCGTTAAGGGACAGTGGACCCACTCCTACGAGCAGTACTTC. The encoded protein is CSVKGQWTHSYEQYF.

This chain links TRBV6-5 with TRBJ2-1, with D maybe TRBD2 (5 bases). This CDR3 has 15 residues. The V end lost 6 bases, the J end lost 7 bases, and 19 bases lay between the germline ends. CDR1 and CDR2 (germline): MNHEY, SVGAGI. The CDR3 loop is CASRAWLEGNNEQFF. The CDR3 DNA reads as TGTGCCAGCAGAGCATGGCTAGAGGGCAATAATGAGCAGTTCTTC.

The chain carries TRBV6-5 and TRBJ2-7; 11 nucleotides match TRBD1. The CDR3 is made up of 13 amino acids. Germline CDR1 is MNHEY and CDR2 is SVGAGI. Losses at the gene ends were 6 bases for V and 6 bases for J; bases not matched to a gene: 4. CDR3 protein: CASRRTGGSEQYF. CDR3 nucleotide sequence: TGTGCCAGCAGGCGGACAGGGGGCTCCGAGCAGTACTTC.

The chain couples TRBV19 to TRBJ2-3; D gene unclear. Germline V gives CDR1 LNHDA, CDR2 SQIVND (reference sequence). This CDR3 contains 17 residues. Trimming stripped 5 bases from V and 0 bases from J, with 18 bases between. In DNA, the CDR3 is TGTGCCAGTAGTTCCCTGCCCCCAGTTCTGAGCACAGATACGCAGTATTTT. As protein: CASSSLPPVLSTDTQYF.

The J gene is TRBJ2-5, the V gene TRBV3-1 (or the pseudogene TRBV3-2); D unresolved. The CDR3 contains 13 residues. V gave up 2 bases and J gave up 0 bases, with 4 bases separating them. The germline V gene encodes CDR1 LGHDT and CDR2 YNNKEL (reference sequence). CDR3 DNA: TGTGCCAGCAGCCAACCAGACCAAGAGACCCAGTACTTC. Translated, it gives CASSQPDQETQYF.

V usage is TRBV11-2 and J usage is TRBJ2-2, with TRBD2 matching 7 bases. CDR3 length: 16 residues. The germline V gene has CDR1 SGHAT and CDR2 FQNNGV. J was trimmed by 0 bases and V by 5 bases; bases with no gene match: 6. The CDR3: CASSNRGVSNTGELFF. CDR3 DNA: TGTGCCAGCAGCAACCGGGGGGTATCGAACACCGGGGAGCTGTTTTTT.

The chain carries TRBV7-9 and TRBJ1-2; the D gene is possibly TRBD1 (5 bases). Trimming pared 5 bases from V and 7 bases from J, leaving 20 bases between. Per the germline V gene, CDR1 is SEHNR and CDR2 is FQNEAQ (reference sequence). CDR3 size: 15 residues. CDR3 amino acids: CASSPWDSQRGGYTF. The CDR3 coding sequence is TGTGCCAGCAGCCCGTGGGATTCCCAAAGGGGTGGCTACACCTTC.

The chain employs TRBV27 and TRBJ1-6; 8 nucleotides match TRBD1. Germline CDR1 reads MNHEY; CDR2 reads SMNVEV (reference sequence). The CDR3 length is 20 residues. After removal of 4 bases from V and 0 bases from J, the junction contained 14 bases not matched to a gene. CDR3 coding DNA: TGTGCCAGCAGTTGGATTGGACAGGGCTCCGGGAGCTCCTATAATTCACCCCTCCACTTT. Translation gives CASSWIGQGSGSSYNSPLHF.

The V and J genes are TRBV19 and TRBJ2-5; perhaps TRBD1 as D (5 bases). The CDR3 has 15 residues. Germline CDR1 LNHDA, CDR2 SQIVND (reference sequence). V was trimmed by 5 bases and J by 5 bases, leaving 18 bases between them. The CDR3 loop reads CASSPAAGIAETQYF. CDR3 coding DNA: TGTGCCAGTAGTCCGGCCGCAGGGATTGCGGAGACCCAGTACTTC.

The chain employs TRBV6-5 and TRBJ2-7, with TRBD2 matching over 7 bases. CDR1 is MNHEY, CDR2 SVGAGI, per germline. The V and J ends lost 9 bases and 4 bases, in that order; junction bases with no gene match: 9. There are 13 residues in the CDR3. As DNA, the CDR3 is TGTGCCAGTCTTCGGGGGGTAGAGTACGAGCAGTACTTC. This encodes CASLRGVEYEQYF.

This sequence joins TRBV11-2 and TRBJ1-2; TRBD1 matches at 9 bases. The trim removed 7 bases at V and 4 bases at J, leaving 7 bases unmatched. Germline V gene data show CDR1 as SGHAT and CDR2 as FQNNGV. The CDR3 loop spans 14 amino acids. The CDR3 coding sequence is TGTGCCAGCACCCGGACAGGGGATATCTATGGCTACACCTTC. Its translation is CASTRTGDIYGYTF.